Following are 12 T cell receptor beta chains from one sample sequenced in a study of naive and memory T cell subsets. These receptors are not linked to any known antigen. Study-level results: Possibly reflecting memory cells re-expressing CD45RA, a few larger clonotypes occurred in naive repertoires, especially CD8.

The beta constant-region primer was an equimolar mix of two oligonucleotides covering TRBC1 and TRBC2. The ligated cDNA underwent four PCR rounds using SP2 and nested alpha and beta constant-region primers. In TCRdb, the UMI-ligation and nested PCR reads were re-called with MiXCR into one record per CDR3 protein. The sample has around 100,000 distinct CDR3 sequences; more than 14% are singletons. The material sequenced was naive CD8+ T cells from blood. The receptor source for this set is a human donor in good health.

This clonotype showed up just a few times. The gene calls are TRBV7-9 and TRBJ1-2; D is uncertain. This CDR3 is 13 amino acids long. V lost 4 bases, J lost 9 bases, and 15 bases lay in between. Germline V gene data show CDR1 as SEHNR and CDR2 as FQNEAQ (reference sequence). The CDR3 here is CASSSLTHGRYTF. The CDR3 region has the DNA TGTGCCAGCAGCTCCTTAACCCACGGCCGCTACACCTTC.

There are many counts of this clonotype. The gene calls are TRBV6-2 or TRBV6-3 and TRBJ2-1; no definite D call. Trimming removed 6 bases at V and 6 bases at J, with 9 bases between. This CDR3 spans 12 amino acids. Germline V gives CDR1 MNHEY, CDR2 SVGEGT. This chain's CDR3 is CASSLDSNEQFF. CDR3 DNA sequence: TGTGCCAGCAGCCTTGATAGCAATGAGCAGTTCTTC.

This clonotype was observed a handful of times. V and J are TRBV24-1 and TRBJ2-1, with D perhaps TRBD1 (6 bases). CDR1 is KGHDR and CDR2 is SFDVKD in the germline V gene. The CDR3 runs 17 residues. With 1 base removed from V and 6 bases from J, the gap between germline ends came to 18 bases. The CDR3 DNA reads TGTGCCACCAGTGATTTAGGGGGACCACCTTCGGCCAATGAGCAGTTCTTC. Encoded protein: CATSDLGGPPSANEQFF.

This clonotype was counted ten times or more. CDR3 nucleotide sequence: TGTGCCACCAGTGACTCTGGATCTACCGGGGAGCTGTTTTTT. Its protein is CATSDSGSTGELFF. This sequence joins TRBV24-1 and TRBJ2-2; D gene ambiguous. Trimming shortened V by 4 bases and J by 5 bases, and 10 bases separated the two germline ends. The CDR3 sequence is 14 residues long. The V gene's germline CDR1 is KGHDR and CDR2 SFDVKD.

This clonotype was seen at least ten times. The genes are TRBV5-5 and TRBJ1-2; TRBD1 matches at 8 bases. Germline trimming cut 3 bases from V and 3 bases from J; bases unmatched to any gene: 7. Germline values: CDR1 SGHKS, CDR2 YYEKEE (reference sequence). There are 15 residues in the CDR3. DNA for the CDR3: TGTGCCAGCAGCTCCCCGACAGGGGCACACTATGGCTACACCTTC. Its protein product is CASSSPTGAHYGYTF.

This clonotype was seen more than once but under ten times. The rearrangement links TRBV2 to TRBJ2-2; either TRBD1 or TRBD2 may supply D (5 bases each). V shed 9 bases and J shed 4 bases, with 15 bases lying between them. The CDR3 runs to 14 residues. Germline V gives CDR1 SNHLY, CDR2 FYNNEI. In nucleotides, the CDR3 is TGTGCCAGTCTCTGGGACGTCGGCACCGGGGAGCTGTTTTTT. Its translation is CASLWDVGTGELFF.

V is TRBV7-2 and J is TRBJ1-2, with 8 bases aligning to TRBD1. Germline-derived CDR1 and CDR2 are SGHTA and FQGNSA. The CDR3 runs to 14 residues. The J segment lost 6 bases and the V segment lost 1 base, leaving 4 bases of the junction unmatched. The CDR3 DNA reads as TGTGCCAGCAGCTTAGTCCCAGGGGGCGATGGCTACACCTTC. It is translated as CASSLVPGGDGYTF. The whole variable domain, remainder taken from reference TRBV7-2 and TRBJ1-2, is GAGVSQSPSNKVTEKGKDVELRCDPISGHTALYWYRQSLGQGLEFLIYFQGNSAPDKSGLPSDRFSAERTGGSVSTLTIQRTQQEDSAVYLCASSLVPGGDGYTFGSGTRLTVV.

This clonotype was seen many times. The DNA of the CDR3 is TGTGCCAGCAGTTTCCTACTAGAAACAGATACGCAGTATTTT. This sequence encodes CASSFLLETDTQYF. The V and J genes are TRBV12-3 or TRBV12-4 and TRBJ2-3, with a weak D call TRBD2 (5 bases). The CDR3 is 14 residues long. Between the trimmed V and J ends, which lost 3 bases and 3 bases, there was a span of 10 bases.

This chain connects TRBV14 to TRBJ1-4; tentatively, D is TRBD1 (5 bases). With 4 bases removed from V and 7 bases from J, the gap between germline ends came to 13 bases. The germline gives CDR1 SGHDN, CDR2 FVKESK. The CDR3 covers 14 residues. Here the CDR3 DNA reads TGTGCCAGCAGCCCAGGGAACATGGGTGAAAAACTGTTTTTT. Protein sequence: CASSPGNMGEKLFF.

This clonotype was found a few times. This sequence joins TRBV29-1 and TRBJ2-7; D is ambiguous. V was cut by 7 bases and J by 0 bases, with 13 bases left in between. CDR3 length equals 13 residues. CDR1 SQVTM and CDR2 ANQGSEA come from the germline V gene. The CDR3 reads CSAQDPSSYEQYF. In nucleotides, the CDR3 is TGCAGCGCCCAAGACCCTAGCTCCTACGAGCAGTACTTC.

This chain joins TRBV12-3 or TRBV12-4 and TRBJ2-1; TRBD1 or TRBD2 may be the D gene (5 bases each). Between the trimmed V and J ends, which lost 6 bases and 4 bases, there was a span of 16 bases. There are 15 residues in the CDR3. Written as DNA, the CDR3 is TGTGCCAGCAGCTTGGGACCGCTCCAGTACAATGAGCAGTTCTTC. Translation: CASSLGPLQYNEQFF.

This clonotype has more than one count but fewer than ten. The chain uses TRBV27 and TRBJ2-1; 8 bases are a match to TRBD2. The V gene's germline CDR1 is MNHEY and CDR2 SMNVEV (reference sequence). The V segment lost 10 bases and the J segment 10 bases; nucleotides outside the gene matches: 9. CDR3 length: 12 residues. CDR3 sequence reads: CATSWRGEEQFF. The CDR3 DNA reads TGTGCCACTTCGTGGCGGGGGGAAGAGCAGTTCTTC.